One T cell receptor (beta chain) is described in this entry. These data originate in a study of cytomegalovirus exposure and HLA in healthy donors. Vbeta (60) and Jbeta (13) primers were used in the PCR. Some clones are missing from TCRdb's copy, which holds only in-frame ones; the method was immunoSEQ multiplex PCR. The sample includes about 170,000 clones, 70% to 90% of them seen just once. Germline CDR1 and CDR2: MNHNY and SVGAGI (reference sequence). J lost 2 bases, V lost 6 bases, and 8 bases had no gene match. The CDR3 is 16 amino acids. Sequencing input: PBMCs. The chain links TRBV6-6 to TRBJ1-1, with 11 bases aligning to TRBD1. This receptor was identified in a man younger than 45 in good health and CMV-seropositive. In DNA form, the CDR3 reads TGTGCCAGCAGACAGGGGACAGGGGGACCTAACACTGAAGCTTTCTTT. The encoded protein is CASRQGTGGPNTEAFF.